This is a list of T cell receptor beta chains from one sample in a study of CD8+ T cells in alopecia areata. Profiled with immunoSEQ multiplex PCR; TCRdb holds only in-frame clones, not every one. Here the sample spans over 120,000 clones, under 60% being singletons. The sequencing here drew on CD4+ T cells sorted from blood, taken at week 0. The source of these receptors is a human donor with alopecia areata. The CDR3 runs from the conserved cysteine through the conserved F or W. The D gene is left open where the match is weak. Some rows mark clone size as missing; the rest say once, few, many or name a class of expanded clone.

V,D,size,J,CDR3,DNA
TRBV7-2,-,-,TRBJ1-5,CASSPRGEGQPQHF,TGTGCCAGCAGCCCCCGTGGGGAAGGGCAGCCCCAGCATTTT
TRBV27,-,-,TRBJ2-1,CASQDTGYSYNEQFF,TGTGCCTCCCAGGATACAGGCTACTCCTACAATGAGCAGTTCTTC
TRBV7-9,TRBD1,-,TRBJ1-1,CASSRTGYTEAFF,TGTGCCAGCAGCCGGACAGGGTACACTGAAGCTTTCTTT
TRBV18,-,-,TRBJ1-1,CASSPRITEAFF,TGTGCCAGCTCCCCTCGGATAACTGAAGCTTTCTTT
TRBV7-9,-,few,TRBJ2-3,CASSYVLSTDTQYF,TGTGCCAGCAGCTACGTTTTGAGCACAGATACGCAGTATTTT
TRBV5-6,-,few,TRBJ1-1,CASSEQGRNTEAFF,TGTGCCAGCAGCGAACAGGGCCGAAACACTGAAGCTTTCTTT
TRBV27,TRBD1,-,TRBJ1-1,CASSPQGAFTEAFF,TGTGCCAGCAGTCCTCAGGGGGCGTTCACTGAAGCTTTCTTT
TRBV7-2,-,-,TRBJ2-3,CASSLRHHDTQYF,TGTGCCAGCAGCTTAAGACACCATGATACGCAGTATTTT
TRBV28,-,once,TRBJ1-5,CASSPLVLQPQHF,TGTGCCAGCAGTCCCCTCGTATTGCAGCCCCAGCATTTT
TRBV4-1,-,-,TRBJ2-1,CASSQPGTLNEQFF,TGCGCCAGCAGCCAACCTGGGACGTTGAATGAGCAGTTCTTC
TRBV14,-,few,TRBJ1-6,CASSQGYTPLHF,TGTGCCAGCAGCCAAGGGTATACACCCCTCCACTTT
TRBV30,-,-,TRBJ2-1,CAWNPGFSYNEQFF,TGTGCCTGGAACCCGGGGTTCTCCTACAATGAGCAGTTCTTC
TRBV5-1,-,few,TRBJ2-1,CASSLSNNRVSEQFF,TGCGCCAGCAGCTTGTCGAATAACAGGGTTTCTGAGCAGTTCTTC
TRBV19,TRBD1,-,TRBJ2-2,CASSPQGAGELFF,TGTGCCAGTAGTCCACAGGGGGCCGGGGAGCTGTTTTTT
TRBV6-5,TRBD2,-,TRBJ2-3,CASSASGGSDTQYF,TGTGCCAGCAGTGCTAGCGGGGGGTCAGATACGCAGTATTTT
TRBV10-3,-,-,TRBJ1-5,CAISEPRGGGHQPQHF,TGTGCCATCAGTGAGCCCAGGGGCGGCGGGCATCAGCCCCAGCATTTT
TRBV25-1,TRBD1,-,TRBJ1-2,CASSETGGADGYTF,TGTGCCAGCAGTGAGACAGGGGGCGCGGATGGCTACACCTTC
TRBV4-2,-,-,TRBJ1-2,CASSREGDGYTF,TGTGCCAGCAGCCGAGAGGGGGATGGCTACACCTTC
TRBV7-9,-,many,TRBJ1-1,CASSLKTEAFF,TGTGCCAGCAGCTTAAAAACTGAAGCTTTCTTT
TRBV10-3,TRBD2,-,TRBJ2-6,CAISAPLAGTSGANVLTF,TGTGCCATCAGTGCCCCCCTAGCGGGAACCTCTGGGGCCAACGTCCTGACTTTC
TRBV7-9,-,-,TRBJ1-1,CASSLGAVNTEAFF,TGTGCCAGCAGCTTAGGGGCGGTGAACACTGAAGCTTTCTTT
TRBV6-5,-,-,TRBJ1-2,CASRQGGYGYTF,TGTGCCAGCAGGCAAGGGGGATATGGCTACACCTTC
TRBV6-5,TRBD1,-,TRBJ1-1,CASRRTGTEAFF,TGTGCCAGCCGACGGACAGGGACTGAAGCTTTCTTT
TRBV4-3,-,-,TRBJ2-7,CASSQDPSSYEQYF,TGCGCCAGCAGCCAAGATCCGTCTTCCTACGAGCAGTACTTC
TRBV25-1,-,-,TRBJ1-4,CASSEPGAGEKLFF,TGTGCCAGCAGTGAACCCGGGGCAGGTGAAAAACTGTTTTTT
TRBV2,TRBD2,-,TRBJ2-3,CASSVLAGGLFSTDTQYF,TGTGCCAGCAGTGTACTAGCGGGGGGTCTCTTTAGCACAGATACGCAGTATTTT
TRBV30,-,few,TRBJ2-6,CACRRGTGANVLTF,TGTGCCTGTAGAAGGGGAACTGGGGCCAACGTCCTGACTTTC
TRBV25-1,TRBD1,-,TRBJ2-1,CASSQTGSSYNEQFF,TGTGCCAGCAGTCAGACAGGGAGCTCCTACAATGAGCAGTTCTTC
TRBV5-1,-,-,TRBJ1-1,CASSLEGRDLTEAFF,TGCGCCAGCAGCTTGGAGGGCAGGGACCTGACTGAAGCTTTCTTT
TRBV29-1,-,-,TRBJ1-5,CSVAAQNSNQPQHF,TGCAGCGTAGCCGCCCAGAATAGCAATCAGCCCCAGCATTTT
TRBV7-8,-,few,TRBJ1-6,CASSPGRITYNSPLHF,TGTGCCAGCAGCCCCGGACGGATCACCTATAATTCACCCCTCCACTTT
TRBV23-1,TRBD1,-,TRBJ2-5,CASSHSTGQKQETQYF,TGCGCCAGCAGTCATTCGACAGGGCAAAAACAAGAGACCCAGTACTTC
TRBV6-5,-,-,TRBJ2-7,CASSYRGTYEQYF,TGTGCCAGCAGTTACCGGGGGACCTACGAGCAGTACTTC
TRBV29-1,-,few,TRBJ2-5,CSVHRVGETQYF,TGCAGCGTCCACAGGGTCGGAGAGACCCAGTACTTC
TRBV29-1,TRBD2,once,TRBJ2-3,CSVEGTRYDTQYF,TGCAGCGTTGAGGGGACTAGGTACGATACGCAGTATTTT
TRBV29-1,-,-,TRBJ2-6,CSVEDTGGYGANVLTF,TGCAGCGTTGAAGATACGGGGGGCTACGGGGCCAACGTCCTGACTTTC
TRBV7-2,-,-,TRBJ1-3,CASSLDTGSGNTIYF,TGTGCCAGCAGCTTAGATACCGGGAGCGGAAACACCATATATTTT
TRBV30,TRBD1,-,TRBJ1-5,CAWAQGDSQPQHF,TGTGCCTGGGCACAGGGGGACAGTCAGCCCCAGCATTTT
TRBV18,TRBD2,-,TRBJ2-3,CASSPRSSGGADTQYF,TGTGCCAGCTCACCACGCTCTAGCGGGGGGGCAGATACGCAGTATTTT
TRBV4-1,-,once,TRBJ2-2,CASSQVTGTTGELFF,TGCGCCAGCAGCCAGGTTACAGGGACGACCGGGGAGCTGTTTTTT
TRBV30,-,-,TRBJ2-7,CAWTASSYEQYF,TGTGCCTGGACGGCGAGCTCCTACGAGCAGTACTTC
TRBV2,TRBD1,-,TRBJ1-2,CASSGDSYGYTF,TGTGCCAGCAGCGGGGACAGCTATGGCTACACCTTC
TRBV30,TRBD1,once,TRBJ1-5,CAWSATGSNQPQHF,TGTGCCTGGAGTGCGACAGGGAGCAATCAGCCCCAGCATTTT
TRBV30,-,-,TRBJ2-6,CAWSPGGANVLTF,TGTGCCTGGAGTCCGGGTGGGGCCAACGTCCTGACTTTC
TRBV6-5,-,few,TRBJ1-2,CASSRNVNYGYTF,TGTGCCAGCAGTCGGAACGTTAACTATGGCTACACCTTC
TRBV29-1,-,-,TRBJ2-7,CSVEVLYEQYF,TGCAGCGTTGAAGTCCTCTACGAGCAGTACTTC
TRBV4-1,TRBD1,few,TRBJ1-3,CASSQSLRDSQRYIYF,TGCGCCAGCAGCCAATCGCTCCGGGACAGCCAGCGTTACATATATTTT